Shown below are 11 T cell receptor beta chains from a single sample sequenced in a study of metastatic and nonmetastatic thyroid tumors. Each patient came to thyroid surgery without any prior treatment (of any kind). Through MiXCR, TCRdb re-clonotyped the PCR reads. The sample records 30,000 or so clones, around 20% being singletons. Sequenced input: blood. These receptors were obtained from a female donor with papillary thyroid cancer or a benign thyroid nodule (not recorded which). Some clones in this sample may be carry-over from other donors' samples.

The V gene is TRBV24-1, the J gene TRBJ2-7; D might be TRBD2 (5 bases). V gave up 9 bases and J gave up 3 bases, with 14 bases separating them. Germline values: CDR1 KGHDR, CDR2 SFDVKD. The CDR3 consists of 13 residues. The CDR3, as DNA: TGTGCCACCGTGAGGCCGAGGGACTACGAGCAGTACTTC. It specifies CATVRPRDYEQYF.

V usage is TRBV9 and J usage is TRBJ2-1; the D gene is possibly TRBD1 (5 bases). This CDR3 spans 13 amino acids. Germline CDR1 and CDR2: SGDLS and YYNGEE. Between the trimmed V and J ends, which lost 3 bases and 9 bases, there was a span of 13 bases. The CDR3 loop reads CASSGPAQGEQFF. CDR3 DNA: TGTGCCAGCAGCGGACCGGCGCAGGGTGAGCAGTTCTTC. Supplemented by reference TRBV9 and TRBJ2-1, the full variable domain reads DSGVTQTPKHLITATGQRVTLRCSPRSGDLSVYWYQQSLDQGLQFLIQYYNGEERAKGNILERFSAQQFPDLHSELNLSSLELGDSALYFCASSGPAQGEQFFGPGTRLTVL.

The genes are TRBV5-1 and TRBJ2-1, with 11 positions matching TRBD2. This CDR3 is built from 14 residues. V was clipped by 1 base and J by 8 bases; unmatched bases: 2. Germline V gene lookup returns CDR1 SGHRS and CDR2 YFSETQ. DNA of the CDR3: TGCGCCAGCAGCTTGACTAGCGGGAGCGATGAGCAGTTCTTC. Residues: CASSLTSGSDEQFF.

The V call is TRBV7-2, the J call TRBJ2-7; 7 bases are a match to TRBD1. The CDR3 is 13 residues long. V shed 6 bases and J 8 bases; nucleotides not matched to a gene: 10. From germline, CDR1 is SGHTA and CDR2 FQGNSA. CDR3 sequence reads: CASRGWAGGQQYF. The CDR3 DNA sequence: TGTGCCAGCAGGGGTTGGGCAGGGGGACAGCAGTACTTC.

This clone counts as medium-sized. The chain joins TRBV4-1 to TRBJ2-7, with D perhaps TRBD2 (7 bases). V shed 2 bases and J shed 0 bases, with 17 bases lying between them. Germline V lookup: CDR1 MGHRA, CDR2 YSYEKL. The CDR3 length is 17 residues. The CDR3 sequence: CASSQWGPGGPSYEQYF. The CDR3 DNA is TGCGCCAGCAGCCAATGGGGCCCGGGGGGCCCCTCCTACGAGCAGTACTTC.

By share, this clone counts as medium-sized. The chain recombines TRBV6-1 with TRBJ2-7; no definite D call. The length of the CDR3 is 12 residues. Germline lookup yields CDR1 MNHNS and CDR2 SASEGT. Trimming pared 8 bases from V and 3 bases from J, leaving 11 bases between. CDR3 nucleotide sequence: TGTGCCAGCTTCAGAGTCCTCTACGAGCAGTACTTC. This sequence encodes CASFRVLYEQYF.

This sequence joins TRBV4-1 and TRBJ2-1; TRBD1 agrees at 9 bases. After removal of 0 bases from V and 6 bases from J, the junction contained 0 bases not matched to a gene. Germline V gives CDR1 MGHRA, CDR2 YSYEKL. The CDR3 contains 14 residues. The CDR3 DNA reads TGCGCCAGCAGCCAAGAGGACAGGGGCAATGAGCAGTTCTTC. Protein product: CASSQEDRGNEQFF.

This clone was counted ten times or more. V usage is TRBV27 and J usage is TRBJ2-1; 7 bases are a match to TRBD1. Trimming cost V 6 bases and J 3 bases; bases outside gene matches: 14. The CDR3 totals 17 residues. Germline assignment: CDR1 MNHEY and CDR2 SMNVEV (reference sequence). The DNA of the CDR3 is TGTGCCAGCAGATTCTACCTTAACTCAGGGGGCTACAATGAGCAGTTCTTC. It yields the protein CASRFYLNSGGYNEQFF.

This clone has at least ten counts. This rearrangement joins TRBV19 to TRBJ1-2; no definite D call. V gave up 3 bases and J gave up 4 bases, with 9 bases separating them. This CDR3 has 13 amino acids. CDR1 and CDR2 from the germline V gene are LNHDA and SQIVND (reference sequence). As DNA, the CDR3 is TGTGCCAGTAGTATCGGACTTGGCTATGGCTACACCTTC. This encodes CASSIGLGYGYTF. Full variable domain (missing parts from reference TRBV19 and TRBJ1-2): DGGITQSPKYLFRKEGQNVTLSCEQNLNHDAMYWYRQDPGQGLRLIYYSQIVNDFQKGDIAEGYSVSREKKESFPLTVTSAQKNPTAFYLCASSIGLGYGYTFGSGTRLTVV.

The chain has TRBV20-1 and TRBJ2-3, with a tentative D call TRBD1 (6 bases). CDR1 and CDR2 (germline): DFQATT, SNEGSKA (reference sequence). CDR3 length: 12 amino acids. The chain's CDR3 is CSEQGAQDTQYF. CDR3 DNA: TGCAGCGAACAGGGAGCCCAAGATACGCAGTATTTT.

CDR3 in amino acids: CSAVPQGAGYEQYF. In DNA, the CDR3 is TGCAGCGCCGTTCCTCAGGGGGCAGGCTACGAGCAGTACTTC. The V gene is TRBV29-1, the J gene TRBJ2-7; 8 nucleotides match TRBD1. Germline V gene lookup returns CDR1 SQVTM and CDR2 ANQGSEA. J lost 3 bases, V lost 7 bases, and 11 bases had no gene match. The CDR3 is 14 amino acids.